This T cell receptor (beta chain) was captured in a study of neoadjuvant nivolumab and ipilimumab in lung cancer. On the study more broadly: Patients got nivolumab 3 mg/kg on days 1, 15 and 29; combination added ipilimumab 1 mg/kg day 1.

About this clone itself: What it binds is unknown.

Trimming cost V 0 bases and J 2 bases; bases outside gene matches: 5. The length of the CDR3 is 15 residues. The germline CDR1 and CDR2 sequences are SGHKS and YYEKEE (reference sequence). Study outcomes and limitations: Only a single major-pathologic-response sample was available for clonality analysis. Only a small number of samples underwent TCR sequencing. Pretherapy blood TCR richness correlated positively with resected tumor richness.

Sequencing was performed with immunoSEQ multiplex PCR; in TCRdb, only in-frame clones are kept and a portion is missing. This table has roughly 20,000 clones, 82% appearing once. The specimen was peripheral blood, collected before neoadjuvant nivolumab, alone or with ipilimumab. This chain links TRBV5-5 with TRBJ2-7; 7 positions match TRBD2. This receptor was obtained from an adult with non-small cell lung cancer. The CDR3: CASSLAGTTTYEQYF. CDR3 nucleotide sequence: TGTGCCAGCAGCTTGGCCGGGACTACGACCTACGAGCAGTACTTC.